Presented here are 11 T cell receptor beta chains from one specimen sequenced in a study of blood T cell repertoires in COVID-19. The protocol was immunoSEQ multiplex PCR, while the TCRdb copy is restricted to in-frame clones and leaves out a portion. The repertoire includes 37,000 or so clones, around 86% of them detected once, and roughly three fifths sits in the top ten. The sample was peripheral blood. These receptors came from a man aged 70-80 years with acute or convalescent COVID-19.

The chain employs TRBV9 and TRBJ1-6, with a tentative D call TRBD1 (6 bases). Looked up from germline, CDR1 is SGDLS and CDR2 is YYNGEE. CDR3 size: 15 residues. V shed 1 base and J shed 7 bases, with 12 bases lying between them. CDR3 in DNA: TGTGCCAGCAGCGTACACGGGGGGGCAAATTCACCCCTCCACTTT. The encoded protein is CASSVHGGANSPLHF.

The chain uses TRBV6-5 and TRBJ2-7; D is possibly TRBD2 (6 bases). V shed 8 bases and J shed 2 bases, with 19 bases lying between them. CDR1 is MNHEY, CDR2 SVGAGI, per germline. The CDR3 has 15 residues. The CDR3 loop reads CASHLSDYGPYEQYF. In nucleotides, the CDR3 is TGTGCCAGCCATCTCTCGGACTACGGGCCCTACGAGCAGTACTTC.

CDR3 DNA: TGTGCCAGCAGCCCAACCGTACAGGGGTGGGGTGGCTACACCTTC. Translation: CASSPTVQGWGGYTF. The V and J genes are TRBV6-2 or TRBV6-3 and TRBJ1-2; 7 bases fit TRBD1. CDR1 MNHEY and CDR2 SVGEGT come from the germline V gene. The J segment lost 7 bases and the V segment lost 6 bases, leaving 14 bases of the junction unmatched. The length of the CDR3 is 15 residues.

CDR3 nucleotide sequence: TGCGCCAGCAGCCAAGAGCCGGGTGCTCAGCCCCAGCATTTT. Translating it yields CASSQEPGAQPQHF. The chain has TRBV4-3 and TRBJ1-5, with D hard to call. V lost 0 bases and J lost 6, with 9 bases in between. Germline-derived CDR1 and CDR2 are LGHNA and YSLEER. This CDR3 region has 14 residues.

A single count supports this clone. DNA for the CDR3: TGTGCCAGCAGTTTATCGACAGATACGCAGTATTTT. It yields the protein CASSLSTDTQYF. The chain joins TRBV28 to TRBJ2-3; the D is unclear. CDR3 length: 12 amino acids. Germline V gives CDR1 MDHEN, CDR2 SYDVKM. Trimming took 1 base from V and 3 from J, leaving 2 bases between them.

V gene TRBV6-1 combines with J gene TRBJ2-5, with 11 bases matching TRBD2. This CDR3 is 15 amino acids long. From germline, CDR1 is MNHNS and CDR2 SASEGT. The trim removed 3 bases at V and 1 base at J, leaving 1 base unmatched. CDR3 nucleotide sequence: TGTGCCAGCAGTGACGGGACTAGCGGCCAAGAGACCCAGTACTTC. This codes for CASSDGTSGQETQYF.

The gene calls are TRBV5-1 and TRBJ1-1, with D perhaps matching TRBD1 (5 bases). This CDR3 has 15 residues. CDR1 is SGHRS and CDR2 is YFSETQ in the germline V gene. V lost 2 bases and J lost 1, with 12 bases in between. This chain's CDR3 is CASSLRLGENTEAFF. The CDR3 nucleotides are TGCGCCAGCAGCTTAAGATTAGGGGAGAACACTGAAGCTTTCTTT.

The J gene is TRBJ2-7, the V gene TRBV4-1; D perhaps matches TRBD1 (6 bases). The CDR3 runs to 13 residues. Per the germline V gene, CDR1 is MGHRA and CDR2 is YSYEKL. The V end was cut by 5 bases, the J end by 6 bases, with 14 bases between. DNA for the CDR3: TGCGCCAGCAGCGAGGGACAAGGTATCGAGCAGTACTTC. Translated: CASSEGQGIEQYF.

CDR3 coding DNA: TGTGCCAGCAGCACCCCCAACCGGGTAGAAGAGCAGTACTTC. This gives the protein CASSTPNRVEEQYF. This chain uses TRBV7-2 with TRBJ2-7; D uncertain. Trimming pared 5 bases from V and 7 bases from J, leaving 18 bases between. CDR1 and CDR2 from the germline V gene are SGHTA and FQGNSA. This CDR3 region has 14 residues. The variable domain in full, completed from reference TRBV7-2 and TRBJ2-7, reads GAGVSQSPSNKVTEKGKDVELRCDPISGHTALYWYRQSLGQGLEFLIYFQGNSAPDKSGLPSDRFSAERTGGSVSTLTIQRTQQEDSAVYLCASSTPNRVEEQYFGPGTRLTVT.

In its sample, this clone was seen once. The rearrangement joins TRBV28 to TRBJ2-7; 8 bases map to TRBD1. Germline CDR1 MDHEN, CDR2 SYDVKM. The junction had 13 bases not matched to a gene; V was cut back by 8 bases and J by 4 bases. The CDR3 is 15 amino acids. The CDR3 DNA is TGTGCCAGCTCATCCGCAGGGGGCCCACGGTACGAGCAGTACTTC. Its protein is CASSSAGGPRYEQYF. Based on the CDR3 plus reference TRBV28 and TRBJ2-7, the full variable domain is DVKVTQSSRYLVKRTGEKVFLECVQDMDHENMFWYRQDPGLGLRLIYFSYDVKMKEKGDIPEGYSVSREKKERFSLILESASTNQTSMYLCASSSAGGPRYEQYFGPGTRLTVT.

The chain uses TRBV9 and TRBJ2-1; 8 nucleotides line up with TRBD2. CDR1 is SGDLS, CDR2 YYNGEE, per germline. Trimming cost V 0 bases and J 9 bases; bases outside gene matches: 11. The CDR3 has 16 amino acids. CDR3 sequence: CASSVVASGYVGEQFF. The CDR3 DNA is TGTGCCAGCAGCGTAGTTGCTAGCGGGTACGTCGGTGAGCAGTTCTTC.